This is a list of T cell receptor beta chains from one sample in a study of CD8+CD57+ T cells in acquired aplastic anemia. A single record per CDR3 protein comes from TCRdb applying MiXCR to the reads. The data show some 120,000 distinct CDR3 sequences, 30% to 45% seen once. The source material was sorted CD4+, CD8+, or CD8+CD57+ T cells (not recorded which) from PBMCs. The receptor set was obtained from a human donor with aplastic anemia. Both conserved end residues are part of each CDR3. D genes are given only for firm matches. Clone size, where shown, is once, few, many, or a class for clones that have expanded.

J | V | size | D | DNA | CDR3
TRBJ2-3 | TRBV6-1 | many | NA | TGTGCCAGCAGTGATGGTCCGACAAACCGCCGTTCCACAGATACGCAGTATTTT | CASSDGPTNRRSTDTQYF
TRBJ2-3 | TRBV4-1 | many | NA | TGCGCCAGCAGCCAAGATACCTATTCGGGGCGGATTTTT | CASSQDTYSGRIF
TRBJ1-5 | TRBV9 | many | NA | TGTGCCAGCAGCGCACAGGGCTATAGCAATCAGCCCCAGCATTTT | CASSAQGYSNQPQHF
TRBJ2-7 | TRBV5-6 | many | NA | TGTGCCAGCAGCTTTACCCTGGCGCACGAGCAGTACTTC | CASSFTLAHEQYF
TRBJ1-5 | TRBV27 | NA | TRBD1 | TGTGCCAGCAGTCCGGAGCACAGGGGGCTTCAGCCCCAGCATTTT | CASSPEHRGLQPQHF
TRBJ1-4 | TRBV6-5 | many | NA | TGTGCCAGCAGTTACGGAACAGCAACTAATGAAAAACTGTTTTTT | CASSYGTATNEKLFF
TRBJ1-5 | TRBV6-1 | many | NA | TGTGCCAGCACAGACACCCCAGGCCAGCCCCAGCATTTT | CASTDTPGQPQHF
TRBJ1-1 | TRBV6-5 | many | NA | TGTGCCAGCAGCAATGACAGGAACACTGAAGCTTTCTTT | CASSNDRNTEAFF
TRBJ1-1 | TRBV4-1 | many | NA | TGCGCCAGCAGCCAAGAGATCGTAGCAGCGACTTTCTTT | CASSQEIVAATFF
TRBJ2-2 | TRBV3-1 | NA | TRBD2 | TGTGCCAGCAGCATCGCGGGGGGGCGCACCGGGGAGCTGTTTTTT | CASSIAGGRTGELFF
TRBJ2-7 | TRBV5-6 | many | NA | TGTGCCAGCAGCCCCTCCCTAGGGCGGAGGAGCTACGAGCAGTACTTC | CASSPSLGRRSYEQYF
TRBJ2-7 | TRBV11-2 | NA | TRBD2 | TGTGCCAGCAGCTTAGTTCTAGCGGGGGGGCTGAACGAGCAGTACTTC | CASSLVLAGGLNEQYF
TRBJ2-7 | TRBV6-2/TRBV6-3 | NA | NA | TGTGCCACCGTCGGACAGTCCTCCTACGAGCAGTACTTC | CATVGQSSYEQYF
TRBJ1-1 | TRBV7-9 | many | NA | TGTGCCAGCAGCCAACAGGGCGTGAACACTGAAGCTTTCTTT | CASSQQGVNTEAFF
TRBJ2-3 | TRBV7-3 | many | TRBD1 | TGTGCCAGCAGCCCGGGGACAGGATTCGGAGATACGCAGTATTTT | CASSPGTGFGDTQYF
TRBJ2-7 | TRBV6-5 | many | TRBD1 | TGTGCCAGCAGCCCGTTGCAGGGGGCCTACGAGCAGTACTTC | CASSPLQGAYEQYF
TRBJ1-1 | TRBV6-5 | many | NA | TGTGCCAGCAGCCCATGGACAGCGATGAACACTGAAGCTTTCTTT | CASSPWTAMNTEAFF
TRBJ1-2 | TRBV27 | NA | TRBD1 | TGTGCCAGCAGTGATGACAGGGGGATCTTTACCTTC | CASSDDRGIFTF
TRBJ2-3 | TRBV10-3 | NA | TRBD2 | TGTGCCATCAGTGAGTCGGGGCTAGCGGCAGATACGCAGTATTTT | CAISESGLAADTQYF
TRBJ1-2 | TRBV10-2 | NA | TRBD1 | TGCGCAGCAGACCCACGGACAGGGGGCGCAAAAAATGGCTACACCTTC | CAADPRTGGAKNGYTF
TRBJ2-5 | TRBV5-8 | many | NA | TGTGCCAGCAGGTGGGGGACGACAAACGGGGAGACCCAGTACTTC | CASRWGTTNGETQYF
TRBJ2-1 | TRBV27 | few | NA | TGTGCCAGCAGTTTACGGATAGGGACATTCGACAATGAGCAGTTCTTC | CASSLRIGTFDNEQFF
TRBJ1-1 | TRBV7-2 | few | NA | TGTGCCAGCAGCCCCCCCCGGGACCGGCCGACTGAAGCTTTCTTT | CASSPPRDRPTEAFF
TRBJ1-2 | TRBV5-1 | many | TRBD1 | TGCGCCAGCAGCAGGGGACAGACCGAAAACTATGGCTACACCTTC | CASSRGQTENYGYTF
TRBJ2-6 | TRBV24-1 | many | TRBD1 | TGTGCCACCAGTCCATGGACAGGGACTGGGGCCAACGTCCTGACTTTC | CATSPWTGTGANVLTF
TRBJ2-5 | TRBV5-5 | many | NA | TGTGCCAGCAGTGGGACTCCTCAAGAGACCCAGTACTTC | CASSGTPQETQYF
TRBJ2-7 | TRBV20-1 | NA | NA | TGCAGTGCTAGAGATCACGCAGGGCCAGGCCTCTACGAGCAGTACTTC | CSARDHAGPGLYEQYF
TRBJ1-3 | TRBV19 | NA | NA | TGTGCCAGCGCCCATTTGCAGGGAAACACCATATATTTT | CASAHLQGNTIYF
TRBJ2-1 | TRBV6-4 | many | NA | TGTGCCAGCGCCCCCCTGACGATGAACTACAATGAGCAGTTCTTC | CASAPLTMNYNEQFF
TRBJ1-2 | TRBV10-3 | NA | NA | TGTGCCATCAGTGAGGCCTATGGGGGCACCTATGGCTACACCTTC | CAISEAYGGTYGYTF
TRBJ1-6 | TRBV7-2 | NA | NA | TGTGCCAGCAGCGGCCTCAGATCACCCCTCCACTTT | CASSGLRSPLHF
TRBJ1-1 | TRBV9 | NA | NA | TGTGCCAGCAGCGCCTACAGGGTGAGATACACTGAAGCTTTCTTT | CASSAYRVRYTEAFF
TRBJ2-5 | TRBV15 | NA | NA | TGTGCCACCAGCAGGGGACAGGCGGGGGGGACACAAGAGACCCAGTACTTC | CATSRGQAGGTQETQYF
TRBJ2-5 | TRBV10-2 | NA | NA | TGCGCCATCAGTGGGGGTGTCGGGGAGACCCAGTACTTC | CAISGGVGETQYF
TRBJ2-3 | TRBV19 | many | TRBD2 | TGTGCCAGTAGTTTCAGCGGGGTTTCCACAGATACGCAGTATTTT | CASSFSGVSTDTQYF
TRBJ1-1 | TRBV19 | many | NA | TGTGCCAGTCGTGGCGGGGGCTGGGGGAACACTGAAGCTTTCTTT | CASRGGGWGNTEAFF
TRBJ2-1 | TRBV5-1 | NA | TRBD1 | TGCGCCAGCAGCTCGATGGACAGGACGCTCAATGAGCAGTTCTTC | CASSSMDRTLNEQFF
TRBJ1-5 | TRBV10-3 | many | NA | TGTGCCACCGGGGAGAATAGCAATCAGCCCCAGCATTTT | CATGENSNQPQHF
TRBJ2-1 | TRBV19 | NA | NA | TGTGCCAGTAGTATAGGACAGTACAATGAGCAGTTCTTC | CASSIGQYNEQFF
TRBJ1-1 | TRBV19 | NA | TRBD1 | TGTGCCAGTAGTGGGGCGACAGGGGGCAGAGCTTTCTTT | CASSGATGGRAFF
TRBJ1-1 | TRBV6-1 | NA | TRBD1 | TGTGCCAGCAACACAGGGGCGAACACTGAAGCTTTCTTT | CASNTGANTEAFF
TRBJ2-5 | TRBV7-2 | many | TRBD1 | TGTGCCAGCAGCACCGGACAGGGAAGCCCAGAGACCCAGTACTTC | CASSTGQGSPETQYF
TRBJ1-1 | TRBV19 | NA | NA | TGTGCCAGTAGTCTAACAAGGACGAACACTGAAGCTTTCTTT | CASSLTRTNTEAFF
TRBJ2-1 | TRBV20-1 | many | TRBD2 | TGCAGTGCTGGCGGGGGGAGCTCCTACAATGAGCAGTTCTTC | CSAGGGSSYNEQFF
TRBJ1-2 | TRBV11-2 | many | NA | TGTGCCAGCAGCTTAGATCAGGGGAAAGCCCTCTATGGCTACACCTTC | CASSLDQGKALYGYTF
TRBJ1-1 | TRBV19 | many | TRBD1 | TGTGCCAGTAGTTGGGGGACAGTCCCCGAAGCTTTCTTT | CASSWGTVPEAFF
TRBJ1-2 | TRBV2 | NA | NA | TGTGCCAGCAGGGGGACCAGGGGCCGCTGTGGCTACACCTTC | CASRGTRGRCGYTF
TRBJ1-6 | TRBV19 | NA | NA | TGTGCCAGTTGTGGGTTGGGTAAATCACCCCTCCACTTT | CASCGLGKSPLHF
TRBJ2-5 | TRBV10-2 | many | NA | TGCGCCAGCAGTGAAGAAGAGACCCAGTACTTC | CASSEEETQYF
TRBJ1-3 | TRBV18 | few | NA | TGTGCCAGCTCACCAGGCTCTGGAAACACCGTATATTTT | CASSPGSGNTVYF
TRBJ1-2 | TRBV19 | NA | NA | TGTGCTAGACTGGAACGGGACGCCCGGATCAACTATGGCTACACCTTC | CARLERDARINYGYTF
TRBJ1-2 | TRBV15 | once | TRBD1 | TGTGCCACCAGCACTCGACAGGGACCGGACGATGGCTACACCTTC | CATSTRQGPDDGYTF
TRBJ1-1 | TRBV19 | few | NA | TGTGCCAGTAGTCCCATCGGGACGGCGAACACTGAGGCTTTCTTT | CASSPIGTANTEAFF
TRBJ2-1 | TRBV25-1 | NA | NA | TGTGCCAGCAGTGAATCAAGGCGGGACTCTGGCGAGCAGTTCTTC | CASSESRRDSGEQFF